The 6 T cell receptor beta chains below come from one sample, sequenced in a study of Graves' ophthalmopathy and Graves' hyperthyroidism (dated by TCRdb to between 2017 and 2018). TCRdb names Illumina HiSeq 2000 as the instrument used. For repertoire sequencing, TCR beta CDR3 regions were amplified from RNA transcripts. A first-round RT-PCR used HTBI primers with the Qiagen OneStep RT-PCR kit, followed by a second-round multiplex PCR, size selection and purification. TCRdb reprocessed the public reads (quality trimming at Q25 with fastp, clone calling with MiXCR) and kept in-frame beta chains. A single entry per CDR3 protein holds the most common genes and DNA from its merged rows. For this sample there are 650,000 to 800,000 distinct CDR3 sequences; roughly two fifths appear just once. Around 3.3% of the sample is taken by the ten largest. The sequencing sample was made of peripheral blood. Every receptor here comes from an adult man with Graves' ophthalmopathy.

This clonotype came up many times. V is TRBV20-1 and J is TRBJ2-7; TRBD1 matches 10 bases. Trimming at V came to 1 base and at J to 3 bases, leaving 6 bases not matched to a gene. CDR1 and CDR2 (germline): DFQATT, SNEGSKA (reference sequence). The CDR3 extends over 15 amino acids. The CDR3 nucleotides are TGCAGTGCTAGAGCACCGGGACAGGGGCTCTACGAGCAGTACTTC. This gives the protein CSARAPGQGLYEQYF.

V gene TRBV30 combines with J gene TRBJ1-1; no definite D call. Germline-derived CDR1 and CDR2 are GTSNPN and SVGIG (reference sequence). Trimming removed 1 base at V and 7 bases at J, with 7 bases between. The CDR3 is 11 amino acids. The CDR3 reads CAWSEGGEAFF. The CDR3 nucleotides read TGTGCCTGGAGTGAGGGTGGTGAAGCTTTCTTT.

Points on this clonotype: This sequence may be a read error, since a much larger clone differs from it by one base. The chain recombines TRBV19 with TRBJ2-7, with D tentatively TRBD1 (5 bases). There are 14 residues in the CDR3. CDR1 is LNHDA and CDR2 is SQIVND in the germline V gene (reference sequence). V was shortened by 3 bases and J by 6 bases, with 15 bases between the two germline ends. The CDR3 loop is CASSIRTREAEQYF. CDR3 nucleotide sequence: TGTGCCAGTAGTATCCGGACAAGGGAAGCCGAGCAGTACTTC. The full variable domain, in which reference TRBV19 and TRBJ2-7 provide the parts outside the CDR3, is DGGITQSPKYLFRKEGQNVTLSCEQNLNHDAMYWYRQDPGQGLRLIYYSQIVNDFQKGDIAEGYSVSREKKESFPLTVTSAQKNPTAFYLCASSIRTREAEQYFGPGTRLTVT.

The rearrangement uses TRBV25-1 and TRBJ1-2, with D possibly matching TRBD1 (5 bases). Trimming cost V 5 bases and J 7 bases, with 17 bases left between them. From germline, CDR1 is MGHDK and CDR2 SYGVNS. The CDR3 is 14 amino acids. Written as DNA, the CDR3 is TGTGCCAGCAGTTCCGCGACAGTAGTAGGTGGCTACACCTTC. This codes for CASSSATVVGGYTF.

This clonotype was counted only a few times. The chain employs TRBV7-3 and TRBJ2-2; a possible D gene is TRBD1 (6 bases). The CDR3 extends over 16 amino acids. Germline V lookup: CDR1 SGHTA, CDR2 FQGTGA. The V end lost 5 bases, the J end lost 0 bases, and 13 bases lay between the germline ends. The CDR3 region has the DNA TGTGCCAGCAGCCCTCGACAGGTTACGAACACCGGGGAGCTGTTTTTT. This translates into CASSPRQVTNTGELFF.

Turning to this clonotype: This may be a read error, as it is one base from a much larger clone. The rearrangement joins TRBV11-3 to TRBJ1-1; the match to TRBD1 covers 8 bases. Trimming removed 5 bases from V and 5 bases from J; junction bases left unmatched: 7. Germline V gene data show CDR1 as SGHNT and CDR2 as YENEEA. CDR3 size: 14 residues. The CDR3 nucleotides read TGTGCCAGCAGCCACGGACAGGGAGGAACTGAAGCTTTCTTT. This encodes CASSHGQGGTEAFF. Using reference TRBV11-3 and TRBJ1-1 for the parts outside the CDR3, the full variable domain is EAGVVQSPRYKIIEKKQPVAFWCNPISGHNTLYWYLQNLGQGPELLIRYENEEAVDDSQLPKDRFSAERLKGVDSTLKIQPAELGDSAVYLCASSHGQGGTEAFFGQGTRLTVV.